This TCR beta chain comes out of a study of early T cells in non-severe SARS-CoV-2 infection. Study background: It was bulk RNA from unsorted whole blood that was sequenced, and the chains were unpaired. Broader study findings: Missing private and CD4 specificities, VDJdb matching favored anti-spike CD8 responses.

This clonotype was seen many times. What it binds is not known. Germline V gene data show CDR1 as SQVTM and CDR2 as ANQGSEA. V lost 4 bases, J lost 9 bases, and 16 bases lay in between. There are 13 residues in the CDR3. Each cDNA molecule carried a unique molecular identifier. TCRdb itself ran the 5' RACE reads through MiXCR, one entry per CDR3 protein. This table has around 40,000 distinct CDR3 sequences, around 6.5% appearing once. The sequence was obtained from an adult who was a healthcare worker with PCR-confirmed SARS-CoV-2 infection or an uninfected control (not recorded which). Source material: whole blood. The V and J genes are TRBV29-1 and TRBJ2-4; D is perhaps TRBD1 or TRBD2 (5 bases each). CDR3 DNA: TGCAGCGTTGGCCGGGACGGTGTTAGCATTCAGTACTTC. Protein: CSVGRDGVSIQYF.